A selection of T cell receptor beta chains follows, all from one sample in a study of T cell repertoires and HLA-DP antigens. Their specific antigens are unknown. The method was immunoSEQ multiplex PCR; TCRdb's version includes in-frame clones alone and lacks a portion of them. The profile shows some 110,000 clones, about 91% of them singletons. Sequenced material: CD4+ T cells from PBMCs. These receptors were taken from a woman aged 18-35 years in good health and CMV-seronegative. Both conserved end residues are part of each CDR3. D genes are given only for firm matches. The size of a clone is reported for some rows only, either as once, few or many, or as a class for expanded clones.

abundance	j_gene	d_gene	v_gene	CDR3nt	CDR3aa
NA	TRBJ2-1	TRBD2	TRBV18	TGTGCCAGCTCACCAGGGCTAGCGGGGATAAGTGAGCAGTTCTTC	CASSPGLAGISEQFF
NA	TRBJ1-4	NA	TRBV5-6	TGTGCCAGCAGCTCCGGGCGGCTGGGGGAAAAACTGTTTTTT	CASSSGRLGEKLFF
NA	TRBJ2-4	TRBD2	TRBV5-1	TGCGCCAGCAGCTTGCCTAGCGGGACCAAAAACATTCAGTACTTC	CASSLPSGTKNIQYF
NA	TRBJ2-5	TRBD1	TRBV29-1	TGCAGCGTTGAACGGGAGGACAGGGGGGCCCAGTACTTC	CSVEREDRGAQYF
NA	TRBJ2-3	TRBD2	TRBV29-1	TGCAGCGTAGCGACTAGCCTCAACACAGATACGCAGTATTTT	CSVATSLNTDTQYF
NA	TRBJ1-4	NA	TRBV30	TGTGCCTGGAGACAGGCAACTAATGAAAAACTGTTTTTT	CAWRQATNEKLFF
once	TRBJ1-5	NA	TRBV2	TGTGCCAGCAGTGGTTCTGGGCCTGGTCAGCCCCAGCATTTT	CASSGSGPGQPQHF
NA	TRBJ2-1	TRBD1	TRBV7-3	TGTGCCAGCAGCCTCCGGGACAGGTCCTACAATGAGCAGTTCTTC	CASSLRDRSYNEQFF
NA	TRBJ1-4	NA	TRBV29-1	TGCAGCGTTGAGCTAGGCCAGGAAAAACTGTTTTTT	CSVELGQEKLFF
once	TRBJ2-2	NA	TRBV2	TGTGCCAGCAGTGAAGCGCTTCTTAGCTTCGGGGAGCTGTTTTTT	CASSEALLSFGELFF
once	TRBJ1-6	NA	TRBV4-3	TGCGCCAGCAGCCGGAGGGAGGGTGGCGATTCACCCCTCCACTTT	CASSRREGGDSPLHF
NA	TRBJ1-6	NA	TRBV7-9	TGTGCCAGCAGCTTAGGGGTCGGGGGCTCCTATAATTCACCCCTCCACTTT	CASSLGVGGSYNSPLHF
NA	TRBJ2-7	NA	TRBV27	TGTGCCAGCAGTTTATACCCAGGCTCCAACTACGAGCAGTACTTC	CASSLYPGSNYEQYF
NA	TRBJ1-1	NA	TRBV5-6	TGTGCCAGCAGCCGACTACAGAACACTGAAGCTTTCTTT	CASSRLQNTEAFF
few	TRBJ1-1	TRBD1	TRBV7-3	TGTGCCAGCAGCCGGGACAGGAACACTGAAGCTTTCTTT	CASSRDRNTEAFF
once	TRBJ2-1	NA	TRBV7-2	TGTGCCAGCAGCTTATTAGGGGCTGGTGAGCAGTTCTTC	CASSLLGAGEQFF
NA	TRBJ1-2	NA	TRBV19	TGTGCCAGTAGTATAGGCCGCGGATCTAACTATGGCTACACCTTC	CASSIGRGSNYGYTF
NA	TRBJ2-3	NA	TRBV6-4	TGTGCCAGCAGTGATTCGGGGTGGGGTGCAGGAACGCAGTATTTT	CASSDSGWGAGTQYF
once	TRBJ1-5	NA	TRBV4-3	TGCGCCAGCAGCCCAGTGGTTGGGGGAGGCCAGCCCCAGCATTTT	CASSPVVGGGQPQHF
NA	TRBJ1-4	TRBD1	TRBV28	TGTGCCAGCATCGCACCGGGGACAGACAATGAAAAACTGTTTTTT	CASIAPGTDNEKLFF
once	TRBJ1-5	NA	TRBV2	TGTGCCAGCGGGCAGGAGAGCAATCAGCCCCAGCATTTT	CASGQESNQPQHF
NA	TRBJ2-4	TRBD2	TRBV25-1	TGTGCCAGCACGTTGGGCGGGGGGGCTTTTCTGGCCAAAAACATTCAGTACTTC	CASTLGGGAFLAKNIQYF
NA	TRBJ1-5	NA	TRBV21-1	TGTGCCAGCAGCATGGAAGGCTCGCTGGTGGATCAGCCCCAGCATTTT	CASSMEGSLVDQPQHF
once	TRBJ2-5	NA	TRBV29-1	TGCAGCGTTGAACCACAGGGAGTAGAGACCCAGTACTTC	CSVEPQGVETQYF
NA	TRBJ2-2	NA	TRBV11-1	TGTGCCAGCAGCTTTCTTGGGTTTTGGAACACCGGGGAGCTGTTTTTT	CASSFLGFWNTGELFF
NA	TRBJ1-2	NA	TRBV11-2	TGTGCCAGCAGCTCGCCCAGGTACAGGGATGGCTACACCTTC	CASSSPRYRDGYTF
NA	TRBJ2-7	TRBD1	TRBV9	TGTGCCAGCAGCCCAGGACAGGGGGTTCCCGACGAGCAGTACTTC	CASSPGQGVPDEQYF
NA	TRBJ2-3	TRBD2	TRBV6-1	TGTGCCTCCAGTCTAGCGGGAAACACAGATACGCAGTATTTT	CASSLAGNTDTQYF
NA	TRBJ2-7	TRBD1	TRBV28	TGTGCCAGCAGTCCGCCGGGACAGGGAACCTACGAGCAGTACTTC	CASSPPGQGTYEQYF
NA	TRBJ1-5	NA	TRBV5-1	TGCGCCAGCAGCGTGGAGGTTGGGCAACAGCCCCAGCATTTT	CASSVEVGQQPQHF
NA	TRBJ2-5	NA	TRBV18	TGTGCCAGCTCACAGGGTAGCAAGGAGACCCAGTACTTC	CASSQGSKETQYF
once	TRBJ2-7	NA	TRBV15	TGTGCCACCGTCCCATTCTATCCCGGGTCTAGAGGGCAGTACTTC	CATVPFYPGSRGQYF
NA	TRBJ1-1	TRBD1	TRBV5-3	TGTGCCAGAAGCTCTGGACAGGGCGATATGAGGAACACTGAAGCTTTCTTT	CARSSGQGDMRNTEAFF
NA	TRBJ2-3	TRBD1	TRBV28	TGTGCCAGCAGCACCGCCTCGGGACAGCGCACAGATACGCAGTATTTT	CASSTASGQRTDTQYF
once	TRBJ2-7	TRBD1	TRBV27	TGTGCCAGCTGTGGGACAGGGGGAGTGAACGAGCAGTACTTC	CASCGTGGVNEQYF
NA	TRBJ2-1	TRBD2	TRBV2	TGTGCCAGCACCGCCGGGGGGGGGCAATACAATGAGCAGTTCTTC	CASTAGGGQYNEQFF
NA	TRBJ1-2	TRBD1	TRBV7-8	TGTGCCAGCAGCGGCGCCAGGGGGCTGGACTATGGCTACACCTTC	CASSGARGLDYGYTF
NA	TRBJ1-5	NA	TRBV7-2	TGTGCCAGCAGCTTAGGTGTGGGAGGGAGCAATCAGCCCCAGCATTTT	CASSLGVGGSNQPQHF
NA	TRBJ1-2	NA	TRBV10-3	TGTGCCATCAGGGCGATGGGGGGAGGGGGCTACACCTTC	CAIRAMGGGGYTF
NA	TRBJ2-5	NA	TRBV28	TGTGCCAGCAGTTTACCGGTGACAGTCCAAGAGACCCAGTACTTC	CASSLPVTVQETQYF
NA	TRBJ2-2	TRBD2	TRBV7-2	TGTGCCAGCAGCCCTAGCGGGAGGGCCTACACCGGGGAGCTGTTTTTT	CASSPSGRAYTGELFF
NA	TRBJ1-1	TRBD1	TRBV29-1	TGCAGCGTTGAAGATCACAGGGGCACTGAAGCTTTCTTT	CSVEDHRGTEAFF
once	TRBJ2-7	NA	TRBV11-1	TGTGCCAGCAGCTTCGGAACAGGGTCCGAGCAGTACTTC	CASSFGTGSEQYF
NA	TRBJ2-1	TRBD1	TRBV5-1	TGCGCCAGCAGCTTGGCCGCCCCCGCAGGGGGCATGGATGAGCAGTTCTTC	CASSLAAPAGGMDEQFF
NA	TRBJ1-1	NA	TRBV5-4	TGTGCCAGCAGCAGCCGGGACGGAGCTTTCTTT	CASSSRDGAFF
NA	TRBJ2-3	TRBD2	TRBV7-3	TGTGCCAGCAGCTCTGGACTAGCGGGGACTCCTAGCACAGATACGCAGTATTTT	CASSSGLAGTPSTDTQYF